This T cell receptor (beta chain) was found in a study of immune aging and cytomegalovirus after organ transplant (dated by TCRdb to about 2021). With respect to the entire study: Three-drug immunosuppression with prednisone, tacrolimus, and mycophenolate was given to all transplant recipients. On the study overall, not on this receptor specifically: A larger share of large clones was made up of TEMRA cells, and in the seven largest clones (roughly 2,000 cells) aged and TEMRA cells were gained while TCM cells were lost. Aged-phenotype cells increased post-transplant regardless of clone size, earlier in large clones (days 200-264) than small clones, following viremia. CD57 was not measured in the sequencing data, so a conservative gene-based aging definition was used instead.

A word on this clonotype: Its specific antigen is unknown. This may be a read error: a much more frequent sequence differs by one nucleotide.

The library was generated by single-cell sequencing. Sequencing was carried out with an Illumina NovaSeq 6000. The BD Rhapsody Targeted mRNA and AbSeq Reagent Kit, in a microwell format, was used for cell capture and library preparation. Libraries covered TCR, sample tags, AbSeq, and targeted mRNA from the Human T-Cell Expression Panel plus custom TOX and TOX2 primers. An Illumina NovaSeq was used to sequence the libraries. In the original analysis: The analysis covered approximately 11,000 cells in total, of which roughly 7,000 were CD8 T cells and approximately 4,500 were CD8 T cells with an identifiable TCR CDR3. On the Seven Bridges Genomics platform, raw data were run through the BD Rhapsody Targeted Analysis Pipeline with V(D)J processing. Quality control, Sample Tag demultiplexing with Lex-BDSMK, clone identification with VDJ Explorer, and Seurat clustering were all done in SeqGeq 1.6.0. A clone was considered non-expanded if it made up <1% of CD8 T cells, and considered a clonal expansion if it made up >2.5% of the sample. TCRdb redid the processing of the public reads, applying fastp at Q25 and MiXCR, and retained in-frame beta chains. Rows with one shared CDR3 protein collapse into an entry with the most common genes and DNA. Clone size and V and J calls follow TCRdb, not the original study. A total of 20,000 or so distinct CDR3 sequences appear in this sample, approximately 34% of them only once. Less than 30% of the sample is in the top ten clones.

The time point label for this specimen denotes: five sample-tagged time points from pre-transplant (day -1) to day 368 post-transplant, pooled. PBMC were thawed and then stimulated for approximately 11 hours with a CMV IE-1 overlapping peptide library, with no transport inhibitors added. Thawed cells were rested overnight and then stimulated in R10 medium with CD28/CD49d costimulation. The IE-1 peptide library was made up of 15-amino-acid peptides, each overlapping by 11 amino acids. Samples from each time point were barcoded using BD Single-Cell Multiplexing Kit Sample Tags, then pooled and stained with sorting antibodies plus oligo-conjugated anti-CD45RA. A BD FACSAria III was used to sort CMV-responsive CD8+CD137+ and CD4+CD154+ T cells at 4-way purity. EDTA vacutainers were used to collect blood, which was then processed with a Ficoll gradient within 1-24 hours. The sequencing used CMV peptide-activated CD4+ and CD8+ T cells sorted from blood, collected at five time points, pooled. The cell subset or site label, read with the paper, signifies: sorted CD8+CD137+ and CD4+CD154+ T cells after about 12 h CMV IE-1 peptide stimulation. The sequence was collected from a female donor who had a heart transplant and CMV viremia.

The CDR3 loop reads CASSRQGHGQDF. The nucleotide sequence reads as follows: TGTGCCAGCAGCCGACAGGGACACGGGCAGGACTTC. This receptor chain uses TRBV5-8 and TRBJ2-7, with TRBD1 matching 7 junction bases. From its cysteine to its phenylalanine, the CDR3 spans 12 amino acids. The DNA shown is the 36-base CDR3, in frame from base 1. CDR1 SGHTS and CDR2 YDEGEE were looked up in the germline V gene.